This TCR beta chain was captured by sequencing in a study of cytomegalovirus exposure and HLA in healthy donors. Study at large: The Caucasian-associated ancestry cluster held roughly 81% of 350 to 450 genotyped donors.

With 4 bases clipped from V and 5 bases from J, the junction kept 8 bases outside the gene matches. CDR1 is LGHNA and CDR2 is YSLEER in the germline V gene. The CDR3 sequence is 15 residues long. Vbeta (60) and Jbeta (13) primers were used in the PCR. Method: immunoSEQ multiplex PCR; TCRdb's copy keeps in-frame clones and lacks some. The sample holds about 180,000 clones, approximately 80% seen once. This chain links TRBV4-3 with TRBJ2-1; 7 bases fit TRBD2. The TCR sequence derives from a girl aged 5 to 17 in good health and CMV-seropositive. Sample: PBMCs. The CDR3 here is CASSPGGAPNNEQFF. The CDR3 region has the DNA TGCGCCAGCAGCCCGGGGGGAGCGCCCAACAATGAGCAGTTCTTC.